A selection of T cell receptor beta chains follows, all from one sample in a study of blood T cells in healthy people across ages. From the 5' RACE reads, TCRdb called clonotypes with MiXCR, one entry per CDR3 protein. The repertoire includes hundreds of thousands of distinct CDR3 sequences, more than 55% of them detected once, and approximately 24% sits in the top ten. Sequenced input: blood. The origin of the receptors is a middle-aged man in good health. Each CDR3 is given with its conserved first and last residue. D genes are given only for firm matches. Rows may omit the clone size; those that give it use once, few, many or a size class.

clone size	D gene	V gene	J gene	CDR3 protein	CDR3 DNA
.	.	TRBV25-1	TRBJ2-3	CASSRPDTDTQYF	TGTGCCAGCAGTAGGCCAGACACAGATACGCAGTATTTT
.	TRBD2	TRBV15	TRBJ2-5	CATSHPTSAQETQYF	TGTGCCACCAGCCATCCGACTAGCGCACAAGAGACCCAGTACTTC
.	.	TRBV20-1	TRBJ2-1	CSAKTGPNEQFF	TGCAGTGCTAAAACAGGGCCCAATGAGCAGTTCTTC
few	.	TRBV29-1	TRBJ2-1	CSVEGRGVYNEQFF	TGCAGCGTTGAGGGCAGGGGGGTCTACAATGAGCAGTTCTTC
.	.	TRBV7-9	TRBJ2-3	CASSLGQPVSTDTQYF	TGTGCCAGCAGCTTAGGACAGCCCGTTAGCACAGATACGCAGTATTTT
.	.	TRBV12-3/TRBV12-4	TRBJ1-1	CASSFQVTGNTEAFF	TGTGCCAGCAGCTTCCAAGTGACGGGGAACACTGAAGCTTTCTTT
.	.	TRBV12-3/TRBV12-4	TRBJ2-1	CASSSLLSGEQFF	TGTGCCAGCAGTTCCCTGCTAAGCGGTGAGCAGTTCTTC
.	.	TRBV27	TRBJ1-6	CASSSSGRVDNSPLHF	TGTGCCAGCAGTTCTAGTGGTAGGGTGGATAATTCACCCCTCCACTTT
few	TRBD1	TRBV4-2	TRBJ2-1	CASSQEDRDYNEQFF	TGTGCCAGCAGCCAAGAGGACAGGGACTACAATGAGCAGTTCTTC
few	.	TRBV4-1	TRBJ2-3	CASSHTASGSTDTQYF	TGCGCCAGCAGCCATACCGCCAGCGGGAGCACAGATACGCAGTATTTT
few	.	TRBV12-3/TRBV12-4	TRBJ1-1	CASSLGGEAEAFF	TGTGCCAGCAGTCTGGGGGGAGAGGCTGAAGCTTTCTTT
.	TRBD2	TRBV4-2	TRBJ2-3	CASSQETSAADTQYF	TGTGCCAGCAGCCAAGAAACTAGCGCCGCAGATACGCAGTATTTT
.	.	TRBV2	TRBJ2-5	CASKQVLPQETQYF	TGTGCCAGCAAGCAGGTCCTACCCCAAGAGACCCAGTACTTC
few	.	TRBV9	TRBJ1-2	CASSVPISRDTTLNYGYTF	TGTGCCAGCAGCGTTCCCATCTCCCGAGACACCACGTTAAACTATGGCTACACCTTC
.	TRBD2	TRBV20-1	TRBJ2-3	CSAKDGLAGVFSTDTQYF	TGCAGTGCTAAAGATGGACTAGCGGGAGTATTTAGCACAGATACGCAGTATTTT
once	.	TRBV5-1	TRBJ2-3	CASSYLGADTDTQYF	TGCGCCAGCAGCTACTTGGGGGCCGACACAGATACGCAGTATTTT
.	.	TRBV7-2	TRBJ2-1	CASNDLAIGYNEQFF	TGTGCCAGCAACGATCTAGCGATAGGGTACAATGAGCAGTTCTTC
.	.	TRBV2	TRBJ1-2	CASSAGDGYTF	TGTGCCAGCAGCGCCGGGGATGGCTACACCTTC
few	.	TRBV11-2	TRBJ2-5	CASSSIQGQETQYF	TGTGCCAGCAGCTCCATCCAGGGACAAGAGACCCAGTACTTC
many	TRBD1	TRBV7-3	TRBJ2-5	CASSLVVRDRGWAQYF	TGTGCCAGCAGCTTAGTAGTAAGGGACAGGGGATGGGCCCAGTACTTC
.	.	TRBV27	TRBJ2-7	CASSLSYPAGGPYEQYF	TGTGCCAGCAGTTTATCTTACCCAGCAGGGGGGCCCTACGAGCAGTACTTC
.	.	TRBV4-1	TRBJ2-5	CASSQVLRHQEIQYF	TGCGCCAGCAGCCAAGTTCTGCGACATCAAGAGATCCAGTACTTC
few	.	TRBV13	TRBJ1-2	CASSSGVANYGYTF	TGTGCCAGCAGCTCGGGGGTCGCTAACTATGGCTACACCTTC
.	TRBD1	TRBV9	TRBJ1-1	CASSAGTGGASSNTEAFF	TGTGCCAGCAGCGCCGGGACAGGGGGCGCGTCCTCGAACACTGAAGCTTTCTTT
.	.	TRBV15	TRBJ2-5	CATSRAGRETQYF	TGTGCCACCAGCAGAGCTGGGCGTGAGACCCAGTACTTC
.	.	TRBV4-2	TRBJ2-3	CASSQTERATDTQYF	TGTGCCAGCAGCCAGACCGAGCGGGCCACAGATACGCAGTATTTT
.	TRBD1	TRBV7-9	TRBJ1-5	CASSLGGGTGGTSNQPQHF	TGTGCCAGCAGCTTAGGGGGTGGGACAGGGGGCACGAGCAATCAGCCCCAGCATTTT
.	.	TRBV25-1	TRBJ1-5	CASSKGAGSNQPQHF	TGTGCCAGCAGTAAGGGAGCGGGGAGCAATCAGCCCCAGCATTTT
few	.	TRBV4-3	TRBJ1-5	CASSQDHPQSSVQPQHF	TGCGCCAGCAGCCAAGACCACCCCCAATCGTCGGTTCAGCCCCAGCATTTT
few	.	TRBV12-3/TRBV12-4	TRBJ2-3	CASSLLVQLYF	TGTGCCAGCAGTTTGCTAGTACAGCTGTATTTT
once	TRBD2	TRBV15	TRBJ2-1	CATSKASSGSYNEQFF	TGTGCCACCAGCAAGGCCTCTAGCGGGAGTTACAATGAGCAGTTCTTC
.	.	TRBV29-1	TRBJ2-7	CSVVKGDMILEQYF	TGCAGCGTTGTAAAGGGGGATATGATACTCGAGCAGTACTTC
.	.	TRBV12-3/TRBV12-4	TRBJ2-6	CASSRQTSGANVLTF	TGTGCCAGCAGCCGACAGACCTCTGGGGCCAACGTCCTGACTTTC
.	TRBD1	TRBV28	TRBJ2-3	CASSYHRGVDTQYF	TGTGCCAGCAGTTATCACAGGGGTGTCGATACGCAGTATTTT
.	.	TRBV4-2	TRBJ1-2	CASSQDPASGAPSYGYTF	TGTGCCAGCAGCCAAGACCCCGCTTCAGGGGCTCCGAGTTATGGCTACACCTTC
.	.	TRBV6-5	TRBJ2-7	CASSYGPNEGYEQYF	TGTGCCAGCAGTTACGGCCCAAACGAGGGCTACGAGCAGTACTTC
.	.	TRBV4-1	TRBJ1-2	CASSRVNDGYTF	TGCGCCAGCAGCCGGGTGAATGATGGCTACACCTTC
.	TRBD1	TRBV7-2	TRBJ1-2	CASSQRSTGGYYGYTF	TGTGCCAGCAGCCAGAGATCGACAGGGGGCTACTATGGCTACACCTTC
few	.	TRBV7-9	TRBJ1-2	CASSKAGYTF	TGTGCCAGCAGCAAGGCTGGCTACACCTTC
.	TRBD1	TRBV20-1	TRBJ1-6	CSATGQGAPLHF	TGCAGTGCTACGGGACAGGGGGCACCCCTCCACTTT
few	TRBD2	TRBV7-9	TRBJ2-5	CASSLSSGVETQYF	TGTGCCAGCAGCTTAAGTAGCGGGGTAGAGACCCAGTACTTC
few	.	TRBV14	TRBJ2-3	CASSLGRTTDTQYF	TGTGCCAGCAGCCTCGGCAGGACCACAGATACGCAGTATTTT
.	TRBD2	TRBV4-3	TRBJ2-1	CASSQDRTGGEYNEQFF	TGCGCCAGCAGCCAAGATAGGACGGGAGGAGAGTACAATGAGCAGTTCTTC
.	TRBD1	TRBV29-1	TRBJ1-2	CSVQTRGQDYGYTF	TGCAGCGTCCAGACGAGGGGACAGGACTATGGCTACACCTTC
.	.	TRBV6-6	TRBJ2-5	CTSSYSGQQETQYF	TGTACCAGCAGTTACTCCGGACAGCAAGAGACCCAGTACTTC
.	.	TRBV4-2	TRBJ1-5	CASSQDPLGPGGNQPQHF	TGTGCCAGCAGCCAAGACCCCTTAGGGCCCGGGGGCAATCAGCCCCAGCATTTT
.	TRBD2	TRBV27	TRBJ2-7	CANSFSGTTYEQYF	TGTGCCAACAGTTTTAGCGGGACTACCTACGAGCAGTACTTC
once	.	TRBV9	TRBJ2-5	CASSAGRGSETQYF	TGTGCCAGCAGCGCGGGAAGGGGTTCCGAGACCCAGTACTTC
.	.	TRBV28	TRBJ1-3	CASTDRGPIYF	TGTGCCAGCACTGATCGGGGCCCCATATATTTT
.	.	TRBV5-1	TRBJ2-5	CASPEETQYF	TGCGCCAGCCCAGAAGAGACCCAGTACTTC
.	.	TRBV7-6	TRBJ2-5	CASSLRPTTQETQYF	TGTGCCAGCAGCTTAAGGCCAACAACCCAAGAGACCCAGTACTTC
.	.	TRBV4-3	TRBJ2-3	CASSQGTVGTSTDTQYF	TGCGCCAGCAGCCAGGGCACTGTGGGGACTAGCACAGATACGCAGTATTTT
.	TRBD2	TRBV4-2	TRBJ2-3	CASSQDLTAGSNTDTQYF	TGTGCCAGCAGCCAAGATCTTACAGCGGGGTCAAACACAGATACGCAGTATTTT
.	TRBD1	TRBV7-2	TRBJ2-1	CASSPTGTGGNEQFF	TGTGCCAGCAGCCCCACCGGGACAGGGGGCAATGAGCAGTTCTTC
.	.	TRBV7-2	TRBJ2-3	CASSLNAYGTDTQYF	TGTGCCAGCAGCTTAAACGCGTATGGCACAGATACGCAGTATTTT
.	.	TRBV28	TRBJ2-5	CASSFSGLETQYF	TGTGCCAGCAGTTTCTCAGGGTTGGAGACCCAGTACTTC
once	.	TRBV7-2	TRBJ1-1	CASMQGPGRNTEAFF	TGTGCCAGCATGCAAGGGCCGGGGAGGAACACTGAAGCTTTCTTT
once	.	TRBV27	TRBJ2-3	CASSLRVPADTQYF	TGTGCCAGCAGTTTGCGGGTTCCGGCAGATACGCAGTATTTT
many	TRBD2	TRBV2	TRBJ2-3	CASSELAGGTDTQYF	TGTGCCAGCAGTGAACTAGCGGGGGGCACAGATACGCAGTATTTT